Included here is one T cell receptor (beta chain) sequence, with context. What it binds is unknown. Combining a sample-barcoded 5' primer with a J-beta primer mix, a second PCR ran for 7 to 11 cycles. TCRdb reprocessed the 5' RACE reads via MiXCR and lists one record per CDR3 protein. This table has 650,000 to 800,000 distinct CDR3 sequences, around 43% appearing once. The sample belongs to a study of blood T cells in healthy people across ages. Study-level findings and limits: Observed TCR beta diversity per million T cells went down as age went up. This fall followed a roughly linear course with age. Higher diversity, along with more naive CD4+ cells, distinguished long-lived donors from aged donors.

J was trimmed by 5 bases and V by 4 bases; bases with no gene match: 7. Germline V gives CDR1 SGHRS, CDR2 YFSETQ. This CDR3 is built from 15 residues. Drawing of peripheral blood yielded ten milliliters from each donor. V is TRBV5-1 and J is TRBJ1-5; 9 nucleotides align to TRBD1. The sample consisted of blood. The clonotype was recovered from a man in his 60s in good health. The CDR3 DNA reads as TGCGCCAGCAGCCCTGGGACAGGGAAGGATCAGCCCCAGCATTTT. Amino acids: CASSPGTGKDQPQHF.